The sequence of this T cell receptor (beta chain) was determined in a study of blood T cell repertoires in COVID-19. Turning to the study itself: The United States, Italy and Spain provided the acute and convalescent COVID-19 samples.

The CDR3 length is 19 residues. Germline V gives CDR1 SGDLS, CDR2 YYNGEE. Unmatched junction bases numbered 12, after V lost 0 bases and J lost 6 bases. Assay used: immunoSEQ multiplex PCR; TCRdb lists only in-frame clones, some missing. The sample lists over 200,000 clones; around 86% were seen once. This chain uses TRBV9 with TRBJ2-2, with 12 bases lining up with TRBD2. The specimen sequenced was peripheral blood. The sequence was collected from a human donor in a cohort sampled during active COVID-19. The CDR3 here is CASSVGSLAGGLRAGELFF. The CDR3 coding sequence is TGTGCCAGCAGCGTAGGATCCCTAGCGGGAGGGTTGCGGGCCGGGGAGCTGTTTTTT.